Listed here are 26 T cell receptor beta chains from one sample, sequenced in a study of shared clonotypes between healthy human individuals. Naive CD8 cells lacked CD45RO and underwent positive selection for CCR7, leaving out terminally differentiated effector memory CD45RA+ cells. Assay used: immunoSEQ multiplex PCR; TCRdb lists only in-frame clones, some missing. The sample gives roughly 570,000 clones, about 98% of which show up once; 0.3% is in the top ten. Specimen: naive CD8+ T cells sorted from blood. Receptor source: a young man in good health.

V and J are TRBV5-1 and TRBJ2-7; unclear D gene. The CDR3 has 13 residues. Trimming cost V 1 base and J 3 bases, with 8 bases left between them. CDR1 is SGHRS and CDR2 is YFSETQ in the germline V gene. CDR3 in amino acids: CASSLTLNYEQYF. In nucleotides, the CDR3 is TGCGCCAGCAGCTTGACTTTAAACTACGAGCAGTACTTC.

The CDR3 protein is CASSMEAGFDEQYF. As DNA, the CDR3 is TGTGCCAGTAGTATGGAAGCGGGGTTCGACGAGCAGTACTTC. V usage is TRBV19 and J usage is TRBJ2-7; 7 bases match TRBD2. The CDR3 sequence is 14 residues long. From germline, CDR1 is LNHDA and CDR2 SQIVND (reference sequence). J lost 5 bases, V lost 3 bases, and 7 bases had no gene match.

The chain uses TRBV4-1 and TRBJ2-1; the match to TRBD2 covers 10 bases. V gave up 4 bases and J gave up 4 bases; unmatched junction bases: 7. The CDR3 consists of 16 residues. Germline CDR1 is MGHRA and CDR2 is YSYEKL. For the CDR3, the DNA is TGCGCCAGCAGCCGATTAACTAGCGGGGAGTACAATGAGCAGTTCTTC. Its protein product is CASSRLTSGEYNEQFF.

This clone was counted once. The CDR3 DNA is TGTGCCAGCAGCTCCGGTCAGCCCTATGGCTACACCTTC. It yields the protein CASSSGQPYGYTF. The rearrangement uses TRBV7-2 and TRBJ1-2; D uncertain. Germline V gene sequence: CDR1 SGHTA, CDR2 FQGNSA. V shed 4 bases and J shed 4 bases, with 10 bases lying between them. The CDR3 has 13 residues.

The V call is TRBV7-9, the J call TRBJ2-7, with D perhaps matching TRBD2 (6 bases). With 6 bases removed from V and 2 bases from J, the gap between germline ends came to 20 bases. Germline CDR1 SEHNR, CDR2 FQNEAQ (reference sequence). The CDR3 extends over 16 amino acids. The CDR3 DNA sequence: TGTGCCAGCAGTACAGGTCGCGCGGGGTGGACCTACGAGCAGTACTTC. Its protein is CASSTGRAGWTYEQYF.

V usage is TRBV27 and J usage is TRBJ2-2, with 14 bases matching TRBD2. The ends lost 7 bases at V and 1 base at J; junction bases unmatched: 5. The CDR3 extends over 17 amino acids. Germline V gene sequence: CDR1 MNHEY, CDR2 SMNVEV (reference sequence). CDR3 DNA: TGTGCCAGCACTTCGGGACTAGCGGGAGTGAACACCGGGGAGCTGTTTTTT. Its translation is CASTSGLAGVNTGELFF.

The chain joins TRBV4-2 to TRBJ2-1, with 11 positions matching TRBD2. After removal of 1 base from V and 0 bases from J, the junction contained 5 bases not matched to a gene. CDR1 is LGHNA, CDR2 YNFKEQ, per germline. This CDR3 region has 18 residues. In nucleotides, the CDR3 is TGTGCCAGCAGCCAAGGGGGACTAGCGGAAGCCTCCTACAATGAGCAGTTCTTC. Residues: CASSQGGLAEASYNEQFF.

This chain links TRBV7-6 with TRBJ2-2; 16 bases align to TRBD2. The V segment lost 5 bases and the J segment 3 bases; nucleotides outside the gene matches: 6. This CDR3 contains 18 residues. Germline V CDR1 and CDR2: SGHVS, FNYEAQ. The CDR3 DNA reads TGTGCCAGCAGCCTATACGGGACTAGCGGGAGGGACACCGGGGAGCTGTTTTTT. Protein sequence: CASSLYGTSGRDTGELFF.

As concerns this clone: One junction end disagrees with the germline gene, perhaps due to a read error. The CDR3 DNA reads TGCGCCAACAGTCAGGGGTTAGCCTACGAGCAGTACTTC. Its protein product is CANSQGLAYEQYF. The chain combines TRBV10-2 with TRBJ2-7; weak D call: TRBD1 (6 bases). The CDR3 loop spans 13 amino acids. Germline CDR1 WSHSY, CDR2 SAAADI.

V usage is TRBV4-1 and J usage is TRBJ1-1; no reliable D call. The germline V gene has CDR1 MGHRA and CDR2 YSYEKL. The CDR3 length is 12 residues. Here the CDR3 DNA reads TGCGCTTCTATCGGAGGGAACACTGAAGCTTTCTTT. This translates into CASIGGNTEAFF.

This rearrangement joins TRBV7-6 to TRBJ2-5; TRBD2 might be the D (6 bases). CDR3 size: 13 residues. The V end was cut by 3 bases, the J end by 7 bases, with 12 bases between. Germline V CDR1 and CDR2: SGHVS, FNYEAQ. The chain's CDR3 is CASSLDTGGTQYF. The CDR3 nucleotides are TGTGCCAGCAGCTTGGACACCGGGGGGACCCAGTACTTC.

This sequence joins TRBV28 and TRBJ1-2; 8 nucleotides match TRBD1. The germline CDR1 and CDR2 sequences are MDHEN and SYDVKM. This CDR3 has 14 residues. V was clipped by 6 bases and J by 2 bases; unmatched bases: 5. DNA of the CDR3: TGTGCCAGCAGGCGACAGGGGACGAACTATGGCTACACCTTC. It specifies CASRRQGTNYGYTF.

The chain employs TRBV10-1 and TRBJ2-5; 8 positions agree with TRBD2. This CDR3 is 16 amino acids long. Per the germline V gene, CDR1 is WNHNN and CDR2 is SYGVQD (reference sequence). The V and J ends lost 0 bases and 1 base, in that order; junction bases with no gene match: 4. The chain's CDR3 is CASSESDSGIQETQYF. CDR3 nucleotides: TGCGCCAGCAGTGAGTCGGATAGCGGGATCCAAGAGACCCAGTACTTC.

The CDR3 nucleotides are TGTGCCAGCAGCCAGGAGGCTGGGGGGCAAGAGACCCAGTACTTC. Translating gives CASSQEAGGQETQYF. The chain links TRBV14 to TRBJ2-5, with D maybe TRBD2 (6 bases). CDR1 and CDR2 from the germline V gene are SGHDN and FVKESK. Deletions cut 3 bases from V and 2 bases from J, with 13 bases between. The CDR3 covers 15 residues.

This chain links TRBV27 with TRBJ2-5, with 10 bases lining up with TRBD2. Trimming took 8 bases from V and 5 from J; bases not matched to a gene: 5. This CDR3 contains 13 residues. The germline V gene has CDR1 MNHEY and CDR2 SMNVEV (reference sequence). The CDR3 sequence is CASRAGGGETQYF. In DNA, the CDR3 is TGTGCCAGCCGAGCGGGAGGGGGTGAGACCCAGTACTTC.

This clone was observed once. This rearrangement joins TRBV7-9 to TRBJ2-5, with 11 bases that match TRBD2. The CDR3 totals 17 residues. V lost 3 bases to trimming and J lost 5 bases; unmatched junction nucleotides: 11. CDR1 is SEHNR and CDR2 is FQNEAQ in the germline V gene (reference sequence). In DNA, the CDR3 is TGTGCCAGCAGCTTCGGGACTAGCGGAGTGCTGAGGGAGACCCAGTACTTC. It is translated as CASSFGTSGVLRETQYF.

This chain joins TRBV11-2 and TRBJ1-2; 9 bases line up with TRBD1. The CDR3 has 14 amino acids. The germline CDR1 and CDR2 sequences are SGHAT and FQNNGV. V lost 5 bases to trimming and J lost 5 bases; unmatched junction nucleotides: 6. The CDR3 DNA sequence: TGTGCCAGCAGCCCCGGGACAGGGATTTATGGCTACACCTTC. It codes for CASSPGTGIYGYTF.

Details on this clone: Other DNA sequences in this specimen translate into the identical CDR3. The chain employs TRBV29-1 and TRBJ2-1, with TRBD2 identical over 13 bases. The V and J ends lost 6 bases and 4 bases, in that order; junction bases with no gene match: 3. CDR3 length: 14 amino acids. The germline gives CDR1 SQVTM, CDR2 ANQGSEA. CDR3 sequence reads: CSVEGLAGYNEQFF. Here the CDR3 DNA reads TGCAGCGTGGAGGGACTAGCGGGGTACAATGAGCAGTTCTTC.

CDR3 in DNA: TGCGCCAGCAGCAACCAGGGATCTTCCTATGGCTACACCTTC. Translated, it gives CASSNQGSSYGYTF. The gene calls are TRBV4-1 and TRBJ1-2; D possibly corresponds to TRBD1 (5 bases). Germline V CDR1 and CDR2: MGHRA, YSYEKL. This CDR3 has 14 residues. The V and J ends lost 5 bases and 4 bases respectively, with 14 bases between them.

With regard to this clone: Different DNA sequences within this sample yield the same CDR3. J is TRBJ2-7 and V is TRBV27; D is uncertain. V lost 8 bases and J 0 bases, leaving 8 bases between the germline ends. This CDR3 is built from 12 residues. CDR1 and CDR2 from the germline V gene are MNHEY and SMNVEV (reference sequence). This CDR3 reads CASRGSSYEQYF. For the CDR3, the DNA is TGTGCCAGCCGAGGCAGCTCCTACGAGCAGTACTTC.

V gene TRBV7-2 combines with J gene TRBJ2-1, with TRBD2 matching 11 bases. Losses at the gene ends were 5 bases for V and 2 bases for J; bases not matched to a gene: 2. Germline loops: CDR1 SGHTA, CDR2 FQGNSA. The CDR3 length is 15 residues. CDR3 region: CASSQGLAAYNEQFF. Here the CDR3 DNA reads TGTGCCAGCAGCCAGGGACTAGCGGCCTACAATGAGCAGTTCTTC.

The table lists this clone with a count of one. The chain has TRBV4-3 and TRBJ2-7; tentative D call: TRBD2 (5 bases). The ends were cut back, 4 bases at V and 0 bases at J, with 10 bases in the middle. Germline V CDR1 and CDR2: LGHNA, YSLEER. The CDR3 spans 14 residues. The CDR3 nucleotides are TGCGCCAGCAGCCTCCAGCGGTACTCCTACGAGCAGTACTTC. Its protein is CASSLQRYSYEQYF.

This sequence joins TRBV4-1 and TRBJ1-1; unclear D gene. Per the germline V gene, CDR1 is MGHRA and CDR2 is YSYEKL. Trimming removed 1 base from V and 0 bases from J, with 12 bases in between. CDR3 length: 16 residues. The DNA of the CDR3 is TGCGCCAGCAGCCAAGTACACGCAACCATGAACACTGAAGCTTTCTTT. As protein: CASSQVHATMNTEAFF.

The CDR3: CASRSGQSPYNEQFF. The CDR3 DNA is TGCGCCAGCAGGTCCGGACAGTCTCCCTACAATGAGCAGTTCTTC. J is TRBJ2-1 and V is TRBV4-1, with TRBD1 as a possible D gene (6 bases). CDR3 length equals 15 residues. The V end was cut by 6 bases, the J end by 2 bases, with 14 bases between. CDR1 is MGHRA, CDR2 YSYEKL, per germline.

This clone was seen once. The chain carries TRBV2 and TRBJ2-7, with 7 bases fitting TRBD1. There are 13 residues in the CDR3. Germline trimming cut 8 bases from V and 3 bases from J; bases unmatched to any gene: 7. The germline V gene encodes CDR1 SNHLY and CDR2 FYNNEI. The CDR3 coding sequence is TGTGCCAGCCTCAGGACAGGAGGCTACGAGCAGTACTTC. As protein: CASLRTGGYEQYF.

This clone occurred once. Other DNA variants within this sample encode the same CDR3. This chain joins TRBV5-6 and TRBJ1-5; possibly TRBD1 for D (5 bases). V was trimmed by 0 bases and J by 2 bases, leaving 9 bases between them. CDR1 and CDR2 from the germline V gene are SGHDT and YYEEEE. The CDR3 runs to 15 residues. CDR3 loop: CASSLAGTGNQPQHF. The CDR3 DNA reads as TGTGCCAGCAGCTTGGCCGGGACCGGCAATCAGCCCCAGCATTTT. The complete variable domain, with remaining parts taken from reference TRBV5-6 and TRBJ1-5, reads DAGVTQSPTHLIKTRGQQVTLRCSPKSGHDTVSWYQQALGQGPQFIFQYYEEEERQRGNFPDRFSGHQFPNYSSELNVNALLLGDSALYLCASSLAGTGNQPQHFGDGTRLSIL.